The sequence of this T cell receptor (beta chain) was determined in a study of early T cells in non-severe SARS-CoV-2 infection. About the study: It was bulk RNA from unsorted whole blood that was sequenced, and the chains were unpaired.

Unique molecular identifiers were added to individual cDNA molecules. Via MiXCR, TCRdb re-called the 5' RACE reads, giving one row per CDR3 protein. The sample records 69,000 or so distinct CDR3 sequences, 8.5% to 10% being singletons. Of note for this clonotype: Its antigen is unidentified.

The V gene's germline CDR1 is SGHDT and CDR2 YYEEEE. The CDR3 is 13 amino acids. Trimming left V 1 base short and J 5 bases short, with 7 bases between. Study observations and caveats: Database matching using VDJdb favored anti-spike CD8 responses, with private and CD4 specificities left missing.

Source material: whole blood. The chain joins TRBV5-6 to TRBJ2-1; D gene uncertain. The TCR comes from an adult who was a healthcare worker with PCR-confirmed SARS-CoV-2 infection or an uninfected control (not recorded which). The CDR3 sequence: CASSLSADNEQFF. The DNA of the CDR3 is TGTGCCAGCAGCTTGAGTGCTGACAATGAGCAGTTCTTC.